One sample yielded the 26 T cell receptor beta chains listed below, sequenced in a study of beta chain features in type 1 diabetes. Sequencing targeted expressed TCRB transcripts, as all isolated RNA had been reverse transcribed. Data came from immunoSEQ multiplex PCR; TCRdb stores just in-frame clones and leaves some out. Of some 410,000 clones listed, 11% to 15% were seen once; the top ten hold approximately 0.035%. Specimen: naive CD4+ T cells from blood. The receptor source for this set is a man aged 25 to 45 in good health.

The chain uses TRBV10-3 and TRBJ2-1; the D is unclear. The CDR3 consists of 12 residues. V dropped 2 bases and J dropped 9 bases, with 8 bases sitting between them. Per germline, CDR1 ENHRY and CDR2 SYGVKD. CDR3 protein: CAISETLGEQFF. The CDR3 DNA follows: TGTGCCATCAGTGAGACCCTAGGTGAGCAGTTCTTC.

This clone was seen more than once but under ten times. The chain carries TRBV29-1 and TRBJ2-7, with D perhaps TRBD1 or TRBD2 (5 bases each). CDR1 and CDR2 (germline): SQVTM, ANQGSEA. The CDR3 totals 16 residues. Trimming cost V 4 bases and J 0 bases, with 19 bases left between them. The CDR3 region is CSVAPRGSESSYEQYF. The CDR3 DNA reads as TGCAGCGTTGCCCCTCGGGGCAGCGAGTCCTCCTACGAGCAGTACTTC.

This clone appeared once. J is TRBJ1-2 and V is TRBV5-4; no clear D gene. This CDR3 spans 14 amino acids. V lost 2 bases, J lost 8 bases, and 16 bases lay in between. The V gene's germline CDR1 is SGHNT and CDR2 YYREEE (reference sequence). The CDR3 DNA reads TGTGCCAGCAGCTTTGCCCTCCGGGGAGACGGCTACACCTTC. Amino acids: CASSFALRGDGYTF.

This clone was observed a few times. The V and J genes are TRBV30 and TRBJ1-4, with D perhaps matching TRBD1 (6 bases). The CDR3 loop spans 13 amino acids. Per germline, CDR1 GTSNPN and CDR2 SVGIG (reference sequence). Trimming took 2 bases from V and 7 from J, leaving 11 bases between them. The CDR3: CAWSRGSSEKLFF. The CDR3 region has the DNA TGTGCCTGGAGTAGGGGGTCCAGTGAAAAACTGTTTTTT.

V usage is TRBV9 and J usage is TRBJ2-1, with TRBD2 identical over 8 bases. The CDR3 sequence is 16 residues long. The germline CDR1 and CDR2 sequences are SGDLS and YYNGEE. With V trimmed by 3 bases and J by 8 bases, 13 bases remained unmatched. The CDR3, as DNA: TGTGCCAGCAGCGGCCTCGGACTAGCACGAAGGTATGAGCAGTTCTTC. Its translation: CASSGLGLARRYEQFF.

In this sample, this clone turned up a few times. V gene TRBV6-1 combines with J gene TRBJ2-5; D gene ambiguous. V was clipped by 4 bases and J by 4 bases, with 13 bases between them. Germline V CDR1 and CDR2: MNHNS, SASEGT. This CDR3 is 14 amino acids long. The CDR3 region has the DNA TGTGCCAGCAGTGGACCGGCCCTGGGAGAGACCCAGTACTTC. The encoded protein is CASSGPALGETQYF.

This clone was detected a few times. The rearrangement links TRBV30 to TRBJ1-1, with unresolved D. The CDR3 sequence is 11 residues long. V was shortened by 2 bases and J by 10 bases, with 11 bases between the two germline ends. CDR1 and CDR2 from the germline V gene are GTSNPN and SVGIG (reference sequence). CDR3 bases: TGTGCCTGGAGTAATACAGCTCGAGCTTTCTTT. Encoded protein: CAWSNTARAFF.

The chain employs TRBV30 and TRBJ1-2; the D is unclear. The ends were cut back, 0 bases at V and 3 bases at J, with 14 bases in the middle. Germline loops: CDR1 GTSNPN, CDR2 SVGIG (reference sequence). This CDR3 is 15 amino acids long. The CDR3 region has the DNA TGTGCCTGGAGTGTCCCGCCTTCAACCTACTATGGCTACACCTTC. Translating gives CAWSVPPSTYYGYTF.

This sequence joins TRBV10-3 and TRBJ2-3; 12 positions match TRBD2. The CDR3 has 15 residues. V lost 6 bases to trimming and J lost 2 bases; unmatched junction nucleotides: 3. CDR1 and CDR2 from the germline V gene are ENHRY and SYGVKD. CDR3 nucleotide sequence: TGTGCCATCAGACGGACTAGCGGGAACACAGATACGCAGTATTTT. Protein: CAIRRTSGNTDTQYF.

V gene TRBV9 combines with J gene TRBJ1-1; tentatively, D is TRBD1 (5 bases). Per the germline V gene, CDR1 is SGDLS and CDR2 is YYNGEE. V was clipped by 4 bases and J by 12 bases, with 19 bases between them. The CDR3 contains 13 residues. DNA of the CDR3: TGTGCCAGCAGCCCAATCGGGCAGGGCATAACTTTCTTT. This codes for CASSPIGQGITFF.

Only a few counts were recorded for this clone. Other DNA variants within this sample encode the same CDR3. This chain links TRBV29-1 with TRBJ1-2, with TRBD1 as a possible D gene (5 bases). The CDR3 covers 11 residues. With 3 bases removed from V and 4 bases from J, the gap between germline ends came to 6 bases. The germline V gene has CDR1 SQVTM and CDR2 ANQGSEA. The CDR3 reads CSVEQGYGYTF. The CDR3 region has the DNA TGCAGCGTTGAGCAGGGCTATGGCTACACCTTC.

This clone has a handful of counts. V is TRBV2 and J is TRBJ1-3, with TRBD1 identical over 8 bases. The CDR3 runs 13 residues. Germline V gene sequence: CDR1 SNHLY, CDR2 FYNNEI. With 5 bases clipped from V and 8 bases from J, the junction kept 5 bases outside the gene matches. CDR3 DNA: TGTGCCAGCAGTCAGGACAGGGCGGACACCATATATTTT. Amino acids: CASSQDRADTIYF. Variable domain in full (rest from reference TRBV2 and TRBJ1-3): EPEVTQTPSHQVTQMGQEVILRCVPISNHLYFYWYRQILGQKVEFLVSFYNNEISEKSEIFDDQFSVERPDGSNFTLKIRSTKLEDSAMYFCASSQDRADTIYFGEGSWLTVV.

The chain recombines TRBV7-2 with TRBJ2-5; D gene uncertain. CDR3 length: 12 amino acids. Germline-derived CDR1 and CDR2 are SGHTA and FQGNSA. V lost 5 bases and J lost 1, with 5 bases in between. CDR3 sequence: CASSTTQETQYF. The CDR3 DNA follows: TGTGCCAGCAGCACGACCCAAGAGACCCAGTACTTC. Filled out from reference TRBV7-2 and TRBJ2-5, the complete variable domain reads GAGVSQSPSNKVTEKGKDVELRCDPISGHTALYWYRQSLGQGLEFLIYFQGNSAPDKSGLPSDRFSAERTGGSVSTLTIQRTQQEDSAVYLCASSTTQETQYFGPGTRLLVL.

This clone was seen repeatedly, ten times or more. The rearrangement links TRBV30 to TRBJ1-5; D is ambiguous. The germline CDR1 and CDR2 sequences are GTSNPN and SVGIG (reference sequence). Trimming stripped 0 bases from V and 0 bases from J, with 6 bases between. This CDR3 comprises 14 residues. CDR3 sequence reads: CAWSVRNSNQPQHF. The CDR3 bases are TGTGCCTGGAGTGTAAGGAATAGCAATCAGCCCCAGCATTTT. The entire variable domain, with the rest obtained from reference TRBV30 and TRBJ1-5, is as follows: SQTIHQWPATLVQPVGSPLSLECTVEGTSNPNLYWYRQAAGRGLQLLFYSVGIGQISSEVPQNLSASRPQDRQFILSSKKLLLSDSGFYLCAWSVRNSNQPQHFGDGTRLSIL.

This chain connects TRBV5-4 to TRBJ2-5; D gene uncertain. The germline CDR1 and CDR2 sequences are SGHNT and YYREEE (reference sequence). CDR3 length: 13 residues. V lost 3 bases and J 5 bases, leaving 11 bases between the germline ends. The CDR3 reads CASSSGTAETQYF. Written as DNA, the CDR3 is TGTGCCAGCAGCTCGGGTACCGCGGAGACCCAGTACTTC.

This CDR3 is CSVAPTGTVYGYTF. As DNA, the CDR3 is TGCAGCGTTGCCCCCACCGGGACGGTATATGGCTACACCTTC. This sequence joins TRBV29-1 and TRBJ1-2; perhaps TRBD1 as D (5 bases). The ends were cut back, 4 bases at V and 5 bases at J, with 17 bases in the middle. This CDR3 comprises 14 residues. Per the germline V gene, CDR1 is SQVTM and CDR2 is ANQGSEA.

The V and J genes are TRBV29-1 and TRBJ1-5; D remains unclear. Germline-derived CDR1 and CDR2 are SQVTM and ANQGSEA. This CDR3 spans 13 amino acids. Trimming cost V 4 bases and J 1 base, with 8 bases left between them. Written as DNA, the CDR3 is TGCAGCGTTGCCTTCGGGAGCAATCAGCCCCAGCATTTT. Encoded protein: CSVAFGSNQPQHF.

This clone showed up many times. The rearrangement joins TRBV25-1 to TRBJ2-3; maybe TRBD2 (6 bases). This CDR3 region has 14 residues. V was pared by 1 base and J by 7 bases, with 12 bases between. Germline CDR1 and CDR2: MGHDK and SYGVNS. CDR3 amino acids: CASSEWGDGNTQYF. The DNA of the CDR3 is TGTGCCAGCAGTGAATGGGGGGACGGCAATACGCAGTATTTT.

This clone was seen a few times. The DNA of the CDR3 is TGCAGCGTCCCCGGGGCGGGGTGGGGCACAGATACGCAGTATTTT. This encodes CSVPGAGWGTDTQYF. This rearrangement joins TRBV29-1 to TRBJ2-3, with D perhaps TRBD2 (6 bases). The CDR3 length is 15 residues. CDR1 and CDR2 (germline): SQVTM, ANQGSEA. Trimming took off 6 bases at V and 1 base at J, with 17 bases between the two ends.

In nucleotides, the CDR3 is TGTGCCATCAGTGAATCCAGGGTGATAGGAGAGACCCAGTACTTC. Its protein is CAISESRVIGETQYF. The chain joins TRBV10-3 to TRBJ2-5; D is possibly TRBD1 (5 bases). The CDR3 loop spans 15 amino acids. V was cut by 3 bases and J by 4 bases, with 15 bases left in between. From germline, CDR1 is ENHRY and CDR2 SYGVKD.

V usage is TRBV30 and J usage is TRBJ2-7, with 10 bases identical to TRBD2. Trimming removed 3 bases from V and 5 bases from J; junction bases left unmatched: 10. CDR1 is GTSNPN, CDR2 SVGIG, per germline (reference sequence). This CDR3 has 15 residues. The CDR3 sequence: CAWRRASGRADEQYV. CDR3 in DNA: TGTGCCTGGAGGCGGGCGAGCGGGAGGGCCGACGAGCAGTACGTC.

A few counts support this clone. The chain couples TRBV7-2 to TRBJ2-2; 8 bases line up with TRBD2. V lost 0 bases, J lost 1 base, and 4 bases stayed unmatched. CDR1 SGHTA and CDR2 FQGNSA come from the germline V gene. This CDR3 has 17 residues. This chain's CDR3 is CASSLASLAGNTGELFF. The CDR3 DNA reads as TGTGCCAGCAGCTTAGCGAGCCTAGCGGGGAACACCGGGGAGCTGTTTTTT.

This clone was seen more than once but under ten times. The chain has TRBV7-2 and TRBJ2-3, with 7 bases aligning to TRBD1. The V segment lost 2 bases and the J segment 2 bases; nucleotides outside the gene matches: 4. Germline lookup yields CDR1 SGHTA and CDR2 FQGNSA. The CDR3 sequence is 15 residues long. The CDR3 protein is CASSLSGTVTDTQYF. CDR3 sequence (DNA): TGTGCCAGCAGCTTATCCGGGACAGTCACAGATACGCAGTATTTT.

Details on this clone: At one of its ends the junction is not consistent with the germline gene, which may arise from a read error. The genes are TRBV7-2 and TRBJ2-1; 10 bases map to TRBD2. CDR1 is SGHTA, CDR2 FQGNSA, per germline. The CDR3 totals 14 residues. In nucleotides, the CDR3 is TGTGCCAGCAGCCTAGCGGGGGAGTACAATGAGCAGTTCTTC. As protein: CASSLAGEYNEQFF.

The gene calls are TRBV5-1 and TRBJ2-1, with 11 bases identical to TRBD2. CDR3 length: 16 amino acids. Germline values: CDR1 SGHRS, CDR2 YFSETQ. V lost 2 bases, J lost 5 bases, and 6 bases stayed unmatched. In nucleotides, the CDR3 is TGCGCCAGCAGCTTAGGGGGGACTAGCGGAAACAATGAGCAGTTCTTC. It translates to CASSLGGTSGNNEQFF.

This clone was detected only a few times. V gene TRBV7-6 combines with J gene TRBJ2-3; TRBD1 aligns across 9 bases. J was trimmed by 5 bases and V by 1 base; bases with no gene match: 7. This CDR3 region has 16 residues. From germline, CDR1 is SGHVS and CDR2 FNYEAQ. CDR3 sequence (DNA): TGTGCCAGCAGCTTAGTTGGGACAGGGAAGGGAGATACGCAGTATTTT. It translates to CASSLVGTGKGDTQYF.